The 24 T cell receptor beta chains reported below all come from one sample, sequenced in a study of blood T cells in healthy people across ages. Using a J-beta primer mix together with a sample-barcoded 5' primer, a second PCR was run for roughly 6 to 11 cycles. TCRdb re-derived calls from the 5' RACE reads in MiXCR, one entry per CDR3 protein. The table lists 650,000 to 1,000,000 distinct CDR3 sequences, about 34% of them singletons. Input material: blood. All receptors come from a man younger than 35 in good health.

V gene TRBV12-3 or TRBV12-4 combines with J gene TRBJ1-6; 10 bases line up with TRBD1. This CDR3 contains 14 residues. Trimming took 3 bases from V and 11 from J; bases not matched to a gene: 4. CDR3 coding DNA: TGTGCCAGCAGTTTCGGGACAGGGGTACCACCCCTCCACTTT. This gives the protein CASSFGTGVPPLHF.

About this clonotype itself: This may arise from a read error, as a much more abundant clone is one base away. The chain joins TRBV20-1 to TRBJ2-7, with D tentatively TRBD2 (6 bases). The CDR3 length is 16 residues. In germline, CDR1 is DFQATT, CDR2 SNEGSKA (reference sequence). The V and J ends lost 3 bases and 7 bases respectively, with 25 bases between them. The CDR3 DNA sequence: TGCAGTGCTAGCCCCCACCGGCGGGGAGCCTACAATGAGCAGTACTTC. It is translated as CSASPHRRGAYNEQYF.

The chain employs TRBV20-1 and TRBJ1-4, with TRBD1 matching 8 bases. Germline values: CDR1 DFQATT, CDR2 SNEGSKA (reference sequence). V dropped 3 bases and J dropped 8; count of bases not matched to a gene: 5. The CDR3 contains 13 residues. In DNA, the CDR3 is TGCAGTGCTAGTACGACAGGGGACGAAAAACTGTTTTTT. Translated: CSASTTGDEKLFF.

As concerns this clonotype: A much larger clone differs from this one at a single base, so this may be a read error. The gene calls are TRBV6-6 and TRBJ2-7; the D gene is possibly TRBD2 (5 bases). Trimming left V 2 bases short and J 7 bases short, with 18 bases between. Germline V gene sequence: CDR1 MNHNY, CDR2 SVGAGI (reference sequence). This CDR3 spans 15 amino acids. The DNA for the CDR3 is TGTGCCAGCAGTTACGCGGGTGGGATCCTAGGGGAGCAGTACTTC. Protein sequence: CASSYAGGILGEQYF.

This chain connects TRBV4-2 to TRBJ2-4; D gene ambiguous. The J call is in doubt because the DNA end fits TRBJ2-7 better. Germline V CDR1 and CDR2: LGHNA, YNFKEQ. The CDR3 runs to 14 residues. CDR3 bases: TGTGCCAGCAGCCCGGAGAGAAGCACGAGCGAGCAGTACTTC. It encodes CASSPERSTSEQYF.

This clonotype was seen only a few times. The CDR3 sequence is CASSPERTGHYEQYF. The DNA of the CDR3 is TGTGCCAGCTCACCAGAACGGACAGGGCACTACGAGCAGTACTTC. The J gene is TRBJ2-7, the V gene TRBV18; 8 bases align to TRBD1. The CDR3 contains 15 residues. Germline V CDR1 and CDR2: KGHSH, LQKENI. Losses at the gene ends were 2 bases for V and 3 bases for J; bases not matched to a gene: 6.

Remarks on this clonotype: This may arise from a read error, as a much more abundant clone is one base away. The genes are TRBV20-1 and TRBJ2-1; 7 bases agree with TRBD2. Germline assignment: CDR1 DFQATT and CDR2 SNEGSKA (reference sequence). This CDR3 is built from 15 residues. Trimming removed 1 base from V and 10 bases from J; junction bases left unmatched: 13. The DNA for the CDR3 is TGCAGTGCTAGAGGGCGGGGGAGAAACTCCTACGAGCAGTTCTTC. Its protein product is CSARGRGRNSYEQFF.

The rearrangement uses TRBV12-3 or TRBV12-4 and TRBJ2-1; tentative D call: TRBD2 (6 bases). The CDR3 sequence is 15 residues long. V was cut by 6 bases and J by 4 bases, with 16 bases left in between. CDR3 region: CASRPPGRTYNEQFF. The CDR3 nucleotides read TGTGCCAGCAGGCCCCCCGGGAGAACGTACAATGAGCAGTTCTTC.

This clonotype was counted at least ten times. The J gene is TRBJ1-5, the V gene TRBV7-2, with unresolved D. From germline, CDR1 is SGHTA and CDR2 FQGNSA. The CDR3 sequence is 13 residues long. V was shortened by 2 bases and J by 7 bases, with 9 bases between the two germline ends. The CDR3 protein is CASSLSVGQPQHF. CDR3 DNA: TGTGCCAGCAGCTTAAGCGTGGGGCAGCCCCAGCATTTT.

The rearrangement joins TRBV28 to TRBJ2-7; 9 bases are a match to TRBD1. Judging by the DNA end, TRBJ2-5 fits better; the J call may be wrong. The CDR3 length is 19 residues. Per the germline V gene, CDR1 is MDHEN and CDR2 is SYDVKM. The CDR3 nucleotides read TGTGCCAGCAGTATCCTACCCGGGACAGGGAATGGGGGGGGAGAGACCCAGTACTTC. Encoded protein: CASSILPGTGNGGGETQYF.

The V call is TRBV9, the J call TRBJ1-6; 7 bases line up with TRBD1. Germline V gives CDR1 SGDLS, CDR2 YYNGEE. Unmatched junction bases numbered 6, after V lost 2 bases and J lost 10 bases. The length of the CDR3 is 14 residues. DNA for the CDR3: TGTGCCAGCAGCGTGGACAGGACGCTCTCACCCCTCCACTTT. It encodes CASSVDRTLSPLHF.

J is TRBJ2-5 and V is TRBV5-1; TRBD2 agrees at 11 bases. J gave up 11 bases and V 0 bases, and 24 bases lay outside the gene matches. Germline V gives CDR1 SGHRS, CDR2 YFSETQ. The CDR3 loop spans 20 amino acids. The CDR3 reads CASSLVSPGGSSGGLDEQYF. The CDR3 region has the DNA TGCGCCAGCAGCTTGGTTTCCCCCGGAGGCTCTAGCGGGGGGCTCGATGAGCAGTACTTC.

This chain connects TRBV5-1 to TRBJ2-7; 10 nucleotides line up with TRBD2. Germline CDR1 SGHRS, CDR2 YFSETQ. The length of the CDR3 is 18 residues. With 4 bases clipped from V and 3 bases from J, the junction kept 16 bases outside the gene matches. Here the CDR3 DNA reads TGCGCCAGCAGCCCTTCGCCGGGACTAGCGATTAGCTTCTACGAGCAGTACTTC. Residues: CASSPSPGLAISFYEQYF.

This clonotype was counted between two and nine times. CDR3: CASKTINSYGYTF. The CDR3 nucleotides read TGTGCCAGTAAGACCATCAACAGCTATGGCTACACCTTC. The chain is built from TRBV6-2 or TRBV6-3 and TRBJ1-2; D is unresolved. This CDR3 has 13 residues. The V end lost 9 bases, the J end lost 4 bases, and 15 bases lay between the germline ends. Germline V gene lookup returns CDR1 MNHEY and CDR2 SVGEGT.

Note on this clonotype: Without the conserved terminal phenylalanine or tryptophan, this CDR3 likely stems from a read error. V usage is TRBV28 and J usage is TRBJ2-3, with 7 nucleotides matching TRBD2. The V and J ends lost 3 bases and 5 bases, in that order; junction bases with no gene match: 5. The germline V gene encodes CDR1 MDHEN and CDR2 SYDVKM. The CDR3 sequence is 14 residues long. CDR3 in amino acids: CASSFGGELDTQYL. The CDR3 nucleotides are TGTGCCAGCAGTTTTGGGGGGGAATTAGATACGCAGTATTTA.

This chain uses TRBV20-1 with TRBJ2-1, with 12 bases lining up with TRBD2. The CDR3 runs to 15 residues. From germline, CDR1 is DFQATT and CDR2 SNEGSKA (reference sequence). V was pared by 0 bases and J by 8 bases, with 5 bases of the junction left unmatched. CDR3 loop: CSARDASGGADEQFF. Here the CDR3 DNA reads TGCAGTGCTAGAGATGCTAGCGGGGGGGCCGATGAGCAGTTCTTC.

This chain uses TRBV13 with TRBJ2-3, with no clear D. Germline V CDR1 and CDR2: PRHDT, FYEKMQ (reference sequence). V was pared by 5 bases and J by 4 bases, with 13 bases between. The CDR3 runs to 14 residues. The CDR3 loop is CASSTHLGSDTQYF. The CDR3 DNA sequence: TGTGCCAGCAGCACTCATCTTGGGTCAGATACGCAGTATTTT. The full variable domain, with the rest looked up from reference TRBV13 and TRBJ2-3, is AAGVIQSPRHLIKEKRETATLKCYPIPRHDTVYWYQQGPGQDPQFLISFYEKMQSDKGSIPDRFSAQQFSDYHSELNMSSLELGDSALYFCASSTHLGSDTQYFGPGTRLTVL.

This clonotype turned up a few times. V is TRBV7-6 and J is TRBJ2-1; D remains unclear. The CDR3 length is 16 residues. With 2 bases removed from V and 6 bases from J, the gap between germline ends came to 17 bases. Germline CDR1 reads SGHVS; CDR2 reads FNYEAQ. The CDR3 bases are TGTGCCAGCAGCTTATTGGGTCGGGTAGGTTTCAATGAGCAGTTCTTC. The encoded protein is CASSLLGRVGFNEQFF.

CDR3 region: CAKQRGQYF. As DNA, the CDR3 is TGTGCCAAACAGAGGGGCCAGTACTTC. The rearrangement joins TRBV28 to TRBJ2-7; either TRBD1 or TRBD2 may supply D (5 bases each). Trimming took off 10 bases at V and 10 bases at J, with 11 bases between the two ends. Germline CDR1 is MDHEN and CDR2 is SYDVKM. The CDR3 spans 9 residues.

Only a few counts were recorded for this clonotype. The J gene is TRBJ1-2, the V gene TRBV4-3, with D tentatively TRBD1 (6 bases). V gave up 4 bases and J gave up 0 bases, with 12 bases separating them. Germline V CDR1 and CDR2: LGHNA, YSLEER. The CDR3 totals 15 residues. DNA of the CDR3: TGCGCCAGCAGCCCCGAGGGGGTCGCTAACTATGGCTACACCTTC. Translated: CASSPEGVANYGYTF.

A note on this clonotype: A single base separates this from a much larger clone, so it may be a read error. This chain uses TRBV7-2 with TRBJ1-2; TRBD1 might be the D (5 bases). CDR1 is SGHTA and CDR2 is FQGNSA in the germline V gene. V lost 7 bases and J 1 base, leaving 13 bases between the germline ends. The CDR3 covers 14 residues. CDR3 sequence reads: CASNRETDNYGYTF. The CDR3 bases are TGTGCCAGCAACCGAGAGACAGATAACTATGGCTACACCTTC.

This chain joins TRBV3-1 and TRBJ1-1; TRBD1 agrees at 8 bases. CDR3 length: 15 residues. V shed 3 bases and J 2 bases; nucleotides not matched to a gene: 5. Germline V gene sequence: CDR1 LGHDT, CDR2 YNNKEL (reference sequence). In DNA form, the CDR3 reads TGTGCCAGCAGCCAGGACAGGGCTGTTAACACTGAAGCTTTCTTT. This gives the protein CASSQDRAVNTEAFF. The full variable domain, with the rest looked up from reference TRBV3-1 and TRBJ1-1, is DTAVSQTPKYLVTQMGNDKSIKCEQNLGHDTMYWYKQDSKKFLKIMFSYNNKELIINETVPNRFSPKSPDKAHLNLHINSLELGDSAVYFCASSQDRAVNTEAFFGQGTRLTVV.

This clonotype came up many times. V and J are TRBV29-1 and TRBJ1-5; 9 positions match TRBD1. Germline assignment: CDR1 SQVTM and CDR2 ANQGSEA. V was pared by 5 bases and J by 4 bases, with 6 bases of the junction left unmatched. The CDR3 loop spans 14 amino acids. CDR3 residues: CSVLGTGYNQPQHF. The CDR3 nucleotides read TGCAGCGTTTTAGGGACAGGGTATAATCAGCCCCAGCATTTT.

In its sample, this clonotype was seen a few times. The V gene is TRBV28, the J gene TRBJ1-5; tentative D call: TRBD1 (6 bases). The CDR3 is 14 residues long. Germline-derived CDR1 and CDR2 are MDHEN and SYDVKM. Trimming removed 1 base at V and 6 bases at J, with 10 bases between. The CDR3 spells CASSLLQGGQPQHF. In DNA form, the CDR3 reads TGTGCCAGCAGTTTATTACAGGGAGGTCAGCCCCAGCATTTT.